This TCR beta chain was retrieved from a study of blood T cell repertoires in COVID-19. Overall study context: Whether acute or convalescent, the COVID-19 samples came from the United States, Italy and Spain. Nucleic acid was either cDNA or gDNA, and it came from T cells, B-cell-depleted T cells, or PBMCs.

In the study's own analysis: Counts of nucleated cells, estimated from reference gene primer amplification, were obtained. Clones were sequenced by immunoSEQ multiplex PCR, and TCRdb holds only the in-frame ones, with some missing. The V and J calls and clone size come from that table; D and trimming were worked out from the DNA. This sample carries approximately 93,000 clones, more than 70% of them seen once, and the ten largest clones take about 15%. The CDR3 contains 13 residues. Trimming took 6 bases from V and 6 from J; bases not matched to a gene: 7. Germline values: CDR1 MNHEY, CDR2 SMNVEV (reference sequence).

The gene calls are TRBV27 and TRBJ2-7; TRBD2 aligns across 8 bases. The receptor was isolated from a woman older than 75 with acute or convalescent COVID-19. The sample consisted of peripheral blood. This CDR3 is CASRTGGGLEQYF. The CDR3 DNA follows: TGTGCCAGCAGAACCGGGGGGGGGCTCGAGCAGTACTTC.